The T cell receptor (beta chain) described here comes from a study of T cells after posttransplantation cyclophosphamide (dated by TCRdb to about 2016). Background on the whole study: T cell repertoire reconstitution was tracked by TRB sequencing after myeloablative bone marrow transplantation in which posttransplantation cyclophosphamide was used as GVHD prophylaxis. Blood from all 30 or so PTCy patients who had 1-year posttransplant specimens underwent TRB sequencing. Samples from about 35 PTCy-treated patients, along with samples from roughly 15 of their related bone marrow donors, underwent antigen receptor sequencing. In 3 patients, up to roughly 3 additional blood samples taken between 2 and 5.2 years after transplant also underwent TRB sequencing, as did pretransplant blood from a handful of patients. Because TRA and TRB clonality were tightly correlated in nine or ten samples, subsequent TCR analyses were focused on TRB only. Public TRB sequences were searched against a database of over 3,600 sequences associated with responses to pathogens, tumor antigens, self-antigens and alloantigens.

TRB sequencing was run on genomic DNA with either the immunoSEQ assay at survey resolution or the hsTCRB kit. Concerning the study's data processing: The immunoSEQ software handled initial read processing, and the LymphoSeq R package was used for repertoire analyses. For each TRB dataset, clonality was calculated as 1 minus normalized Shannon entropy, and the Gini coefficient was computed as well. Phenotypes of unsorted samples were inferred by mapping TRB sequences from sorted subsets of the recipient or donor onto unsorted samples of the same recipient. TCRdb stores this immuneACCESS table with in-frame sequences only. Part of the clones is absent; in the studies checked, under half of the shortfall reflects unresolved V genes, and no reason is known for the rest. V, J and clone size were drawn from that table, and D and trimming were deduced from the DNA. In this sample the table shows just over 65,000 clones, about 94% of which occur a single time. In total, the top ten clones hold approximately 2.7% of the sample.

Germline trimming amounts to 4 bases on V and 8 bases on J, with 7 as the count of junction bases outside the gene matches. The germline V gene gives CDR1 as MRHNA and CDR2 as SNTAGT. Taken from cysteine to phenylalanine, the CDR3 has 15 residues. The read is trimmed to its CDR3 DNA, 45 bases read in frame from base 1. Related bone marrow donors provided peripheral blood samples on the day of marrow donation. Mononuclear cells from peripheral blood and bone marrow were separated by Ficoll-Hypaque density centrifugation and then cryopreserved. The research as a whole found: The TRB repertoires of T cells infiltrating skin or GI tract showed only limited overlap with the TRB repertoires of T cells in blood. Across more than 40 patients, TRB clonality was highly associated with recipient CMV seropositivity and CMV reactivation, and diversity in PTCy patients was similar to diversity in CNI/methotrexate controls. Donor-recipient similarity was low at 1-2 months but rose over the first year, and later blood repertoires were often dominated by donor CD8+ memory clones.

On this clone itself: Its recognized antigen is unknown. No base qualities exist here, and no much larger clone lies one base off it.

The sequence came from a woman in her 30s in good health and a related stem cell transplant donor. Recombination linked TRBV6-4 to TRBJ2-1; 11 junctional bases match TRBD2. Sequencing was carried out using PBMCs. The DNA sequence reads TGTGCCAGCAGTGTCCTCCTAGCGGGGGGATATGAGCAGTTCTTC. This sequence encodes CASSVLLAGGYEQFF.